What follows is one T cell receptor (beta chain) and its context. The target antigen is unknown. Germline lookup yields CDR1 SNHLY and CDR2 FYNNEI. The CDR3 loop spans 13 amino acids. V was clipped by 3 bases and J by 3 bases, with 8 bases between them. TCRdb's copy holds only in-frame clones and misses some; the assay was immunoSEQ multiplex PCR. The top ten hold roughly 12% of the sample, which has 45,000 or so clones, 75% to 90% seen once. The data are from a study of CD4+ T cells in melanoma. Study-level findings and limits: CD8+ T cell, macrophage and B cell function reportedly correlated with neoantigen-specific CD4+ T cells. Diverse differentiation states were reported for melanoma neoantigen-specific CD4+ T cells.

The chain combines TRBV2 with TRBJ1-2; D remains unclear. Material: peripheral blood. This sequence was found in a human donor with melanoma. CDR3 coding DNA: TGTGCCAGCAGTGACAGTTCCTACTATGGCTACACCTTC. Its translation is CASSDSSYYGYTF.